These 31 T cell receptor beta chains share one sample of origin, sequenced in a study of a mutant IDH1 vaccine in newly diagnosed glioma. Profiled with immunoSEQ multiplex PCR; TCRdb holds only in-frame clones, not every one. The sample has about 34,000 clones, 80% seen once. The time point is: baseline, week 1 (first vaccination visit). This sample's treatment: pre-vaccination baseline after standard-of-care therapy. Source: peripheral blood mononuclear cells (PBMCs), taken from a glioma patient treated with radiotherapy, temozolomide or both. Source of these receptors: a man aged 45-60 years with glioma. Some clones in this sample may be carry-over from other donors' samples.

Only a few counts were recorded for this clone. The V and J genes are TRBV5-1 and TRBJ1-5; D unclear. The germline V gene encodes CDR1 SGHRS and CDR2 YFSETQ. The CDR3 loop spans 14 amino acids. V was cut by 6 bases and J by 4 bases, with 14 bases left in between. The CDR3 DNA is TGCGCCAGCACGAGCCTCCCTGGAAATCAGCCCCAGCATTTT. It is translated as CASTSLPGNQPQHF.

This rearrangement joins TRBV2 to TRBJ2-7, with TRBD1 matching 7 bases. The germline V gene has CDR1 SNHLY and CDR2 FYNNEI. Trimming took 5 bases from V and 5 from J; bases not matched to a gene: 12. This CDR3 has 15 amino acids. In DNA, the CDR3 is TGTGCCAGCAGTCCCTCACCCGGACAGGTGAACGAGCAGTACTTC. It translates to CASSPSPGQVNEQYF.

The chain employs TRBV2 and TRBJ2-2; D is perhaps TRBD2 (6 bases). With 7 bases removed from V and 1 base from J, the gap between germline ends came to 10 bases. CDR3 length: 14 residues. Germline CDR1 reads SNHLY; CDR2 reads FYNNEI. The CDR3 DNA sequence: TGTGCCAGCACCGGGACTCGGAACACCGGGGAGCTGTTTTTT. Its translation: CASTGTRNTGELFF.

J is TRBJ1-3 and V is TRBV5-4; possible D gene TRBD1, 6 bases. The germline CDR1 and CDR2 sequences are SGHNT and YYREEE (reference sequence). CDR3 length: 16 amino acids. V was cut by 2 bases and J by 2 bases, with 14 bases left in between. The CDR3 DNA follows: TGTGCCAGCAGCTTTGCCGGGGGCCTACCTGGAAACACCATATATTTT. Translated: CASSFAGGLPGNTIYF.

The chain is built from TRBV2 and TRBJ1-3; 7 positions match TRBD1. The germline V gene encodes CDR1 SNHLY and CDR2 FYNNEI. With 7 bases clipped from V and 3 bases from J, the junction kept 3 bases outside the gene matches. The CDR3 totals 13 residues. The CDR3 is CASMTGIGNTIYF. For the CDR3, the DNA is TGTGCCAGCATGACAGGGATTGGAAACACCATATATTTT. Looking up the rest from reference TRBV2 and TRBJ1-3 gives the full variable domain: EPEVTQTPSHQVTQMGQEVILRCVPISNHLYFYWYRQILGQKVEFLVSFYNNEISEKSEIFDDQFSVERPDGSNFTLKIRSTKLEDSAMYFCASMTGIGNTIYFGEGSWLTVV.

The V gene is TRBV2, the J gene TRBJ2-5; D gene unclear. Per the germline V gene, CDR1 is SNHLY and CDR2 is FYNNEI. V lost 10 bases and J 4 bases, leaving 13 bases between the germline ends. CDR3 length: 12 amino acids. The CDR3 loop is CATTKGVETQYF. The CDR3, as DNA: TGTGCCACCACAAAGGGCGTAGAGACCCAGTACTTC.

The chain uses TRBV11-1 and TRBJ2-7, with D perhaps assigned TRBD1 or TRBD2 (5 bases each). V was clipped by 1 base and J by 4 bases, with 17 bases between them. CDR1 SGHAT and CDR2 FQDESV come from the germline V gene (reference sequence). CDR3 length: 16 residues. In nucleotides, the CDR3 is TGTGCCAGCAGCTTAGGGTCAGGGCGGGCGTGGTACGAGCAGTACTTC. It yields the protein CASSLGSGRAWYEQYF.

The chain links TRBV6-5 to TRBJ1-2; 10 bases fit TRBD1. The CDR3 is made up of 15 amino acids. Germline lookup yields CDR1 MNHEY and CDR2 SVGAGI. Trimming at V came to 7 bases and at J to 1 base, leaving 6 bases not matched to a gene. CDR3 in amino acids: CASTRGQGGNYGYTF. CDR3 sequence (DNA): TGTGCCAGCACAAGAGGACAGGGGGGTAACTATGGCTACACCTTC.

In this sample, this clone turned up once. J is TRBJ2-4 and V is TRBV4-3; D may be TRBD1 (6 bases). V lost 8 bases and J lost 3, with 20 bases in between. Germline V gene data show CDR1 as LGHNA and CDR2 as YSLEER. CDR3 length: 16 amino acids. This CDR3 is CASLLQGHNHKNIQYF. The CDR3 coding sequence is TGCGCCAGCCTCCTCCAGGGGCATAATCACAAAAACATTCAGTACTTC.

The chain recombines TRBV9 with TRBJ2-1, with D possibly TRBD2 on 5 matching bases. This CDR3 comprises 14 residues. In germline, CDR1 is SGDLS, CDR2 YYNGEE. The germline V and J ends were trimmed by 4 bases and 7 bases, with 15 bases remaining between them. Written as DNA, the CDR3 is TGTGCCAGCAGCCGAGAGAGGGCTAGTAATGAGCAGTTCTTC. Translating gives CASSRERASNEQFF. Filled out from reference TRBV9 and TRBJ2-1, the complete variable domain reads DSGVTQTPKHLITATGQRVTLRCSPRSGDLSVYWYQQSLDQGLQFLIQYYNGEERAKGNILERFSAQQFPDLHSELNLSSLELGDSALYFCASSRERASNEQFFGPGTRLTVL.

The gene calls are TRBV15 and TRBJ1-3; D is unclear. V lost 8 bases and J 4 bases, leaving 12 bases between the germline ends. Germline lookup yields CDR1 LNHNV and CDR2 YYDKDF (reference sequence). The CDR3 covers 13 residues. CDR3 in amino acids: CATGADRGNTIYF. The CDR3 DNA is TGTGCCACCGGCGCCGACCGCGGAAACACCATATATTTT. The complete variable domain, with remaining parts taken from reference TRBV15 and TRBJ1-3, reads DAMVIQNPRYQVTQFGKPVTLSCSQTLNHNVMYWYQQKSSQAPKLLFHYYDKDFNNEADTPDNFQSRRPNTSFCFLDIRSPGLGDTAMYLCATGADRGNTIYFGEGSWLTVV.

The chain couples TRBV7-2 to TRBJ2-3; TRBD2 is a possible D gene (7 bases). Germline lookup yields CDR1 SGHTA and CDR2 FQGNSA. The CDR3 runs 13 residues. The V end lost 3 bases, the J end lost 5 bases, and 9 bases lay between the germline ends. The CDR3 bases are TGTGCCAGCAGCTTCGGGGGGCGAGATACGCAGTATTTT. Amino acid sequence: CASSFGGRDTQYF.

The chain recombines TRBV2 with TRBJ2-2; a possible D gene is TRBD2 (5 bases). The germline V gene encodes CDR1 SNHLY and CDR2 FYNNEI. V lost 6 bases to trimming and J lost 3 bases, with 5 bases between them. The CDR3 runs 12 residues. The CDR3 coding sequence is TGTGCCAGCAGCGGGGACACCGGGGAGCTGTTTTTT. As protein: CASSGDTGELFF.

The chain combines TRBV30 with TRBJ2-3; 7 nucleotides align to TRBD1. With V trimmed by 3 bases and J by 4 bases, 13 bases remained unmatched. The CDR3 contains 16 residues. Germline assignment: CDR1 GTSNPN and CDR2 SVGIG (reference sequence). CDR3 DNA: TGTGCCTGGAGGGGGACGACGGGACAGAAAGCAGATACGCAGTATTTT. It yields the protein CAWRGTTGQKADTQYF.

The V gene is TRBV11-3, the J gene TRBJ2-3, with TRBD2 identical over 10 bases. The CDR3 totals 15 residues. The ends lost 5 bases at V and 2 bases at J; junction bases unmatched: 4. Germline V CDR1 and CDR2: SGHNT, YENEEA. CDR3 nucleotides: TGTGCCAGCAGCAAGCGGGAGGGCCTCACAGATACGCAGTATTTT. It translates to CASSKREGLTDTQYF.

CDR3 sequence (DNA): TGTGCCAATACACCGGGACTAGCGGGTTCCCGGGCAAGCACAGATACGCAGTATTTT. Residues: CANTPGLAGSRASTDTQYF. V and J are TRBV2 and TRBJ2-3, with 12 bases matching TRBD2. The trim removed 10 bases at V and 0 bases at J, leaving 17 bases unmatched. The CDR3 is 19 amino acids. The germline CDR1 and CDR2 sequences are SNHLY and FYNNEI.

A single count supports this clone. CDR3 bases: TGTGCCAGCAGCCAAGGGCAGGACAGATACTCCTACGAGCAGTACTTC. This sequence encodes CASSQGQDRYSYEQYF. V is TRBV14 and J is TRBJ2-7; possible D gene TRBD1, 6 bases. Germline lookup yields CDR1 SGHDN and CDR2 FVKESK. Trimming removed 1 base at V and 0 bases at J, with 13 bases between. The CDR3 is 16 amino acids.

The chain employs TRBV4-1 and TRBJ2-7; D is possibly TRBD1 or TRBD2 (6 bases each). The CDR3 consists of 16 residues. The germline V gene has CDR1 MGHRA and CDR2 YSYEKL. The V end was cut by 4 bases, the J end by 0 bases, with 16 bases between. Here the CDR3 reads CASSPGPRGASYEQYF. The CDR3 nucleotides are TGCGCCAGCAGCCCAGGTCCAAGGGGGGCCTCCTACGAGCAGTACTTC.

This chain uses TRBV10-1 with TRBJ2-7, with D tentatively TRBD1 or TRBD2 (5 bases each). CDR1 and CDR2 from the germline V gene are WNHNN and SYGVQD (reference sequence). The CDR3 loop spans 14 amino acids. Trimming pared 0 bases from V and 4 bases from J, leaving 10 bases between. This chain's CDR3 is CASSESRGRYEQYF. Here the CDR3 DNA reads TGCGCCAGCAGTGAGTCAAGGGGACGATACGAGCAGTACTTC.

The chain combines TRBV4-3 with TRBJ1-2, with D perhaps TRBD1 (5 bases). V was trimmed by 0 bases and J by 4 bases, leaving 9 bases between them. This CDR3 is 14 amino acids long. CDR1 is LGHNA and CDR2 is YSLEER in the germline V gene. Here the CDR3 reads CASSQEKGPYGYTF. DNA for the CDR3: TGCGCCAGCAGCCAAGAGAAGGGGCCCTATGGCTACACCTTC.

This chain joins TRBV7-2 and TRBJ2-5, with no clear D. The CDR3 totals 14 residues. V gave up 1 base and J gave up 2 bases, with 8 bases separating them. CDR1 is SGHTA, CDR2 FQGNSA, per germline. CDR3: CASSLGRQQETQYF. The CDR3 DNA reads TGTGCCAGCAGCTTAGGTAGGCAGCAAGAGACCCAGTACTTC.

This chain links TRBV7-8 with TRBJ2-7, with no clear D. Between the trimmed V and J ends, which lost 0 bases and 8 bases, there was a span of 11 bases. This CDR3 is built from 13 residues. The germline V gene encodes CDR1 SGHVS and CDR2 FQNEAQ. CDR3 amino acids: CASSLAQEKKQYF. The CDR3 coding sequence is TGTGCCAGCAGCTTAGCCCAGGAAAAAAAGCAGTACTTC.

CDR3 region: CSVVFYAEAFF. Written as DNA, the CDR3 is TGCAGCGTTGTGTTCTATGCTGAAGCTTTCTTT. The rearrangement joins TRBV29-1 to TRBJ1-1; D not resolved. Trimming stripped 4 bases from V and 6 bases from J, with 9 bases between. Germline CDR1 and CDR2: SQVTM and ANQGSEA. This CDR3 spans 11 amino acids.

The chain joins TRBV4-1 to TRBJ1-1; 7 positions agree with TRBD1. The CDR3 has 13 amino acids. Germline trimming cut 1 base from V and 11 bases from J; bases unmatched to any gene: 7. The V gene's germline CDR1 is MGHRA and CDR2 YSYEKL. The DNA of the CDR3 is TGCGCCAGCAGCCAAGCCCCGGGACAGACGGCTTTCTTT. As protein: CASSQAPGQTAFF.

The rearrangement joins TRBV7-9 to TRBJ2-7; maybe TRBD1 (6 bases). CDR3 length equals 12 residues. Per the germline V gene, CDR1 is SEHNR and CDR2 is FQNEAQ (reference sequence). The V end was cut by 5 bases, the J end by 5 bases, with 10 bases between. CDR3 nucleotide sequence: TGTGCCAGCAGCAACAGGGTCGACGAGCAGTACTTC. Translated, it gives CASSNRVDEQYF. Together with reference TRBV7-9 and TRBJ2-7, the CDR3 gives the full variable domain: DTGVSQNPRHKITKRGQNVTFRCDPISEHNRLYWYRQTLGQGPEFLTYFQNEAQLEKSRLLSDRFSAERPKGSFSTLEIQRTEQGDSAMYLCASSNRVDEQYFGPGTRLTVT.

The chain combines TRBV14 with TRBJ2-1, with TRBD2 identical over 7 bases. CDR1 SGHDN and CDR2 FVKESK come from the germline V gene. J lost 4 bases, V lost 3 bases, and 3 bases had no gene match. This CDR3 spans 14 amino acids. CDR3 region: CASSQASGYNEQFF. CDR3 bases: TGTGCCAGCAGCCAGGCTAGCGGTTACAATGAGCAGTTCTTC.

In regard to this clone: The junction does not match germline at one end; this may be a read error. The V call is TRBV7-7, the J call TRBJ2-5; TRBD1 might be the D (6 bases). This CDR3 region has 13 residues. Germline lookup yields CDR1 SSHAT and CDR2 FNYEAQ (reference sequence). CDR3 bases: TGTGCTAGCAGCTCAACAGGGCGGGAGACCCAGTACTTC. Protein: CASSSTGRETQYF.

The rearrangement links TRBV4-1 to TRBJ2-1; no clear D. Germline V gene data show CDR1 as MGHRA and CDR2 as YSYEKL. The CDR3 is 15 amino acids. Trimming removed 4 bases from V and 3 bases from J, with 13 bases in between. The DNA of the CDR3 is TGCGCCAGCAGCCCAGCCGGTTCCCACTACAATGAGCAGTTCTTC. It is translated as CASSPAGSHYNEQFF.

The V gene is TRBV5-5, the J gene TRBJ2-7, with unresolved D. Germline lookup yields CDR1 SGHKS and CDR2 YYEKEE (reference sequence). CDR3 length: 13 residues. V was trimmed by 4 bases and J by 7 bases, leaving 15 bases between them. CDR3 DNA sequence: TGTGCCAGCAGCGAAGGGCATTTACGGGAGCAGTACTTC. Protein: CASSEGHLREQYF. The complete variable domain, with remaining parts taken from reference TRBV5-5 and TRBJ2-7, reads DAGVTQSPTHLIKTRGQQVTLRCSPISGHKSVSWYQQVLGQGPQFIFQYYEKEERGRGNFPDRFSARQFPNYSSELNVNALLLGDSALYLCASSEGHLREQYFGPGTRLTVT.

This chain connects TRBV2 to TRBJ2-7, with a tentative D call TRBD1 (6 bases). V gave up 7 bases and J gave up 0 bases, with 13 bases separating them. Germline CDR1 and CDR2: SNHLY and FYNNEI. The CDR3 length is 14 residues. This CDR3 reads CASTPQGNSYEQYF. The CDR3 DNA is TGTGCCAGCACCCCCCAGGGGAACTCCTACGAGCAGTACTTC.

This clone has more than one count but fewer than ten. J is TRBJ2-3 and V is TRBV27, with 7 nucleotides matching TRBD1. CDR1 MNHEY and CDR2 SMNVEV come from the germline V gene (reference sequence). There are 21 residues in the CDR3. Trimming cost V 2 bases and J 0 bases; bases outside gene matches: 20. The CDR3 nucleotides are TGTGCCAGCAGTTTACACACGACAGGGTCGATTCAACGTACTAGCACAGATACGCAGTATTTT. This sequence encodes CASSLHTTGSIQRTSTDTQYF.